This TCR beta chain was identified during a study of T cell changes during pregnancy in multiple sclerosis. Germline V gene data show CDR1 as SGHRS and CDR2 as YFSETQ. There are 13 residues in the CDR3. V lost 5 bases, J lost 9 bases, and 7 bases stayed unmatched. Some clones are missing from TCRdb's copy, which holds only in-frame ones; the method was immunoSEQ multiplex PCR. Among tens of thousands of clones listed, almost 95% were seen once. The chain is built from TRBV5-1 and TRBJ2-5, with TRBD2 matching over 10 bases. This specimen consisted of peripheral blood, obtained in the third trimester of pregnancy. This clonotype originated in a female donor in good health, enrolled as a control in a pregnancy study. CDR3 amino acids: CASSPTSGVAQYF. In DNA form, the CDR3 reads TGCGCCAGCAGTCCCACTAGCGGGGTGGCCCAGTACTTC.